The 14 T cell receptor beta chains below come from one sample, sequenced in a study of T-cell memory formation after mild COVID-19 (dated by TCRdb to the early 2020s). The library was produced with 5' RACE. These reads were obtained on an Illumina NovaSeq 6000. The raw public data were reprocessed by TCRdb itself: fastp quality trimming at Q25, MiXCR clonotype calling, in-frame beta chains only. A single entry per CDR3 protein holds the most common genes and DNA from its merged rows. A total of about 260,000 distinct CDR3 sequences appear in this sample, around 8% of them only once. 22% of the sample belongs to the ten largest clones. The sample consisted of PBMCs or a T cell subset sorted from them (not recorded which). Receptors were obtained from a man younger than 35 who had mild COVID-19 (a few samples of this study predate the infection). The sample titles of this study are shuffled in the database, so cell type and time point are left out; the donor was told from shared clones.

The chain has TRBV5-5 and TRBJ2-7, with D perhaps TRBD2 (6 bases). CDR1 is SGHKS, CDR2 YYEKEE, per germline (reference sequence). The V end was cut by 2 bases, the J end by 2 bases, with 17 bases between. CDR3 length: 16 amino acids. CDR3 nucleotides: TGTGCCAGCAGCTTACGGGTCCTCGGAGGGGCCTACGAGCAGTACGTC. It specifies CASSLRVLGGAYEQYV.

The chain carries TRBV4-1 and TRBJ1-6; 8 bases fit TRBD1. V lost 2 bases to trimming and J lost 9 bases; unmatched junction nucleotides: 9. The germline CDR1 and CDR2 sequences are MGHRA and YSYEKL. The CDR3 runs 16 residues. The CDR3 coding sequence is TGCGCCAGCAGCCAACGACAGGGGCCGCCCGGTTCACCCCTCCACTTT. Translating gives CASSQRQGPPGSPLHF.

There are a few counts of this clonotype. The rearrangement uses TRBV11-2 and TRBJ2-3; possibly TRBD2 for D (5 bases). Germline V gene sequence: CDR1 SGHAT, CDR2 FQNNGV. With 0 bases removed from V and 7 bases from J, the gap between germline ends came to 17 bases. This CDR3 region has 16 residues. In DNA form, the CDR3 reads TGTGCCAGCAGCTTAGAAGGGAGCGGCCTCGGCCATACGCAGTATTTT. It is translated as CASSLEGSGLGHTQYF.

For this clonotype: At one boundary the junction diverges from the germline segment, which might be a read error. The CDR3 DNA sequence: TGTGACAGCAGTTCTGAGACAGGGTTAGCGTTGACTGAAGCTTTCTTT. Amino acids: CDSSSETGLALTEAFF. The V call is TRBV27, the J call TRBJ1-1, with 7 positions matching TRBD1. This CDR3 region has 16 residues. Germline-derived CDR1 and CDR2 are MNHEY and SMNVEV (reference sequence).

This clonotype was counted a few times. This rearrangement joins TRBV5-1 to TRBJ1-2, with TRBD1 as a possible D gene (5 bases). Germline CDR1 SGHRS, CDR2 YFSETQ. CDR3 size: 13 residues. Trimming removed 3 bases from V and 6 bases from J, with 12 bases in between. The CDR3 coding sequence is TGCGCCAGCAGCTCAGGGTTTTCTGATGGCTACACCTTC. It specifies CASSSGFSDGYTF.

The chain has TRBV20-1 and TRBJ1-1; D unclear. V was trimmed by 0 bases and J by 2 bases, leaving 10 bases between them. This CDR3 is 14 amino acids long. The germline V gene has CDR1 DFQATT and CDR2 SNEGSKA (reference sequence). The chain's CDR3 is CSAREPLLNTEAFF. For the CDR3, the DNA is TGCAGTGCTAGAGAGCCCCTCCTCAACACTGAAGCTTTCTTT.

The chain employs TRBV2 and TRBJ2-3; no clear D gene. The CDR3 is made up of 11 amino acids. V lost 8 bases to trimming and J lost 2 bases, with 5 bases between them. From germline, CDR1 is SNHLY and CDR2 FYNNEI. CDR3 residues: CASAYTDTQYF. CDR3 coding DNA: TGTGCCAGCGCGTACACAGATACGCAGTATTTT.

This chain joins TRBV24-1 and TRBJ2-3; tentatively, D is TRBD2 (5 bases). V shed 5 bases and J shed 2 bases, with 16 bases lying between them. Germline CDR1 KGHDR, CDR2 SFDVKD. This CDR3 is built from 16 residues. The DNA of the CDR3 is TGTGCCACCAGTGGTCCCTCGGTAGCGAACACAGATACGCAGTATTTT. Its protein product is CATSGPSVANTDTQYF.

This sequence joins TRBV6-2 or TRBV6-3 and TRBJ2-1; D gene unclear. CDR1 and CDR2 from the germline V gene are MNHEY and SVGEGT. CDR3 length: 13 amino acids. Between the trimmed V and J ends, which lost 7 bases and 0 bases, there was a span of 7 bases. The CDR3 DNA sequence: TGTGCCAGCACCTGGAGCTCCTACAATGAGCAGTTCTTC. Translation gives CASTWSSYNEQFF.

The chain recombines TRBV12-3 or TRBV12-4 with TRBJ2-2, with a weak D call TRBD1 (6 bases). The V end lost 6 bases, the J end lost 1 base, and 15 bases lay between the germline ends. The CDR3 sequence is 16 residues long. The CDR3 region is CASREPGHENTGELFF. The DNA for the CDR3 is TGTGCCAGCAGGGAACCGGGACACGAGAACACCGGGGAGCTGTTTTTT.

The chain has TRBV7-2 and TRBJ1-2; TRBD1 matches 8 bases. Germline V CDR1 and CDR2: SGHTA, FQGNSA. This CDR3 has 13 amino acids. The V and J ends lost 3 bases and 7 bases, in that order; junction bases with no gene match: 4. DNA of the CDR3: TGTGCCAGCAGCTTTCAGGGGGCAGGTGGCTACACCTTC. Residues: CASSFQGAGGYTF.

This clonotype has a handful of counts. The CDR3 loop is CASSGRGRENQPQHF. CDR3 bases: TGTGCCAGCAGTGGACGAGGCAGGGAGAATCAGCCCCAGCATTTT. This chain connects TRBV6-1 to TRBJ1-5, with D possibly being TRBD1 (5 bases). V shed 4 bases and J shed 4 bases, with 14 bases lying between them. CDR3 size: 15 residues. Looked up from germline, CDR1 is MNHNS and CDR2 is SASEGT.

This clonotype showed up just a few times. The genes are TRBV5-5 and TRBJ2-7; TRBD1 matches 9 bases. Germline V lookup: CDR1 SGHKS, CDR2 YYEKEE (reference sequence). The CDR3 runs to 16 residues. The J segment lost 0 bases and the V segment lost 0 bases, leaving 4 bases of the junction unmatched. CDR3 nucleotides: TGTGCCAGCAGCTTGGAACACAGGGGGCCCTCCTACGAGCAGTACTTC. Protein: CASSLEHRGPSYEQYF.

This clonotype was counted many times. The chain recombines TRBV12-3 or TRBV12-4 with TRBJ2-6; 8 bases line up with TRBD1. V shed 5 bases and J 0 bases; nucleotides not matched to a gene: 9. There are 18 residues in the CDR3. CDR3: CASSPKGQAVSGANVLTF. The DNA of the CDR3 is TGTGCCAGCAGTCCGAAGGGACAGGCAGTCTCTGGGGCCAACGTCCTGACTTTC.